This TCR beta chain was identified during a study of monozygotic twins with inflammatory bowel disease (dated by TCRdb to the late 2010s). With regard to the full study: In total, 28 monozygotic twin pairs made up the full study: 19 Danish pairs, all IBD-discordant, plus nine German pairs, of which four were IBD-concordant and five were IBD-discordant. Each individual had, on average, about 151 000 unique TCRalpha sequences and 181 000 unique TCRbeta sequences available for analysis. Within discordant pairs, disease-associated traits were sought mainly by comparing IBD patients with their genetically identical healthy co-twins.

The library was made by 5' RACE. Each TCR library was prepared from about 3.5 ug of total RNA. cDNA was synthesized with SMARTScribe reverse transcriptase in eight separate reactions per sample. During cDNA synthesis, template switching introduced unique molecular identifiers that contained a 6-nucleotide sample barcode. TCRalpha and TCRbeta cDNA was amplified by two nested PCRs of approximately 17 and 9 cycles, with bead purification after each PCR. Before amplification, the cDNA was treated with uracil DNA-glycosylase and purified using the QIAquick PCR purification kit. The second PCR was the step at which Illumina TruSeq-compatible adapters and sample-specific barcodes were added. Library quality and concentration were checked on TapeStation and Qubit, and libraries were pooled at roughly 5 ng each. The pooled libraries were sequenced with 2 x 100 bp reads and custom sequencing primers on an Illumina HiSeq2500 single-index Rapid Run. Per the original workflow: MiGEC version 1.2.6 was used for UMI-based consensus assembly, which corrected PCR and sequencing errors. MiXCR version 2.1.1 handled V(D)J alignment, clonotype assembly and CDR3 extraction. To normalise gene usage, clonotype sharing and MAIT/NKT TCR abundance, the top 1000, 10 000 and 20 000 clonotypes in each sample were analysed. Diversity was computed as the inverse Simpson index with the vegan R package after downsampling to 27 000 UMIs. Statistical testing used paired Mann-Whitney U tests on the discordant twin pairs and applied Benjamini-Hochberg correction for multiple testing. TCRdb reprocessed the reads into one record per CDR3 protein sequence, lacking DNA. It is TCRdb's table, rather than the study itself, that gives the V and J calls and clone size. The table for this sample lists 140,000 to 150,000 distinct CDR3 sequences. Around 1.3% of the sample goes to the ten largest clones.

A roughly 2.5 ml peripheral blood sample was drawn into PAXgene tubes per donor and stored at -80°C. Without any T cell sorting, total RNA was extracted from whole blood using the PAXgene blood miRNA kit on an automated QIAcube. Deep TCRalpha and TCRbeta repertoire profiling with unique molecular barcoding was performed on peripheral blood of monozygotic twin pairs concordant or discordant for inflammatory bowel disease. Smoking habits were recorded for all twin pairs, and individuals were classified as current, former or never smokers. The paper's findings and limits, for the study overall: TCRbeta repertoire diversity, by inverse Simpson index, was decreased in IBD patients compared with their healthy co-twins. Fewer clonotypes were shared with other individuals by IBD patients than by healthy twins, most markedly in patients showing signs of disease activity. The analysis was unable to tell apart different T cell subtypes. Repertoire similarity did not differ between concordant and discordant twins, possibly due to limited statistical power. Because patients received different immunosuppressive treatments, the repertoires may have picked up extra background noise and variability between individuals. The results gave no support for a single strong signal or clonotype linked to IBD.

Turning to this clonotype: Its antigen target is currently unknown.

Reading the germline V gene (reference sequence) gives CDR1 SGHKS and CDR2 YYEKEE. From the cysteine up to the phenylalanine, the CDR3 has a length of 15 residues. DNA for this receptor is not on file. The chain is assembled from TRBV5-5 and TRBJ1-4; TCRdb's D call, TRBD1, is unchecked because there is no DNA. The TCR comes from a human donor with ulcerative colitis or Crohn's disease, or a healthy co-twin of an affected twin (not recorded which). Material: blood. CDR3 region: CASSKTGGTNEKLFF.